The following is a T cell receptor (beta chain) sequence with its context. V dropped 8 bases and J dropped 3; count of bases not matched to a gene: 0. From germline, CDR1 is MNHEY and CDR2 SMNVEV (reference sequence). The CDR3 is made up of 14 amino acids. This record belongs to a study of technical replicates of blood from several donors. Using immunoSEQ multiplex PCR, the repertoire was profiled, and TCRdb retains in-frame clones only, with some absent. The table has 60,000 to 90,000 clones, around 97% seen once. The chain joins TRBV27 to TRBJ2-2, with 13 bases matching TRBD2. The sequence came from a human donor in good health. Input material: T cells isolated from PBMCs. The CDR3 nucleotides are TGTGCCAGCGGACTAGCGGGAGACACCGGGGAGCTGTTTTTT. It yields the protein CASGLAGDTGELFF.